The 21 T cell receptor beta chains presented below share a single source sample, sequenced in a study of shared clonotypes between healthy human individuals. The assay was immunoSEQ multiplex PCR, and TCRdb's table has in-frame clones only and misses some. The sample has roughly 2.5 million clones, approximately 90% seen once; the top ten hold around 0.14%. The sample was naive CD4+ T cells sorted from blood. The sample's subset: CD45RA+ positively selected. The source of these receptors is a young man in good health.

This clone was detected only a few times. The V and J genes are TRBV15 and TRBJ1-2, with D possibly TRBD1 on 5 matching bases. Trimming cost V 0 bases and J 4 bases, with 12 bases left between them. Germline CDR1 LNHNV, CDR2 YYDKDF (reference sequence). The CDR3 length is 15 residues. CDR3 sequence (DNA): TGTGCCACCAGCAGAGATCACGGGGGTGGCTATGGCTACACCTTC. Protein sequence: CATSRDHGGGYGYTF.

Of note for this clone: The sample carries other DNA sequences with the same CDR3. The chain carries TRBV11-2 and TRBJ2-5; D is ambiguous. The CDR3 totals 12 residues. Trimming cost V 1 base and J 4 bases, with 4 bases left between them. Germline values: CDR1 SGHAT, CDR2 FQNNGV. The CDR3: CASSLGSETQYF. CDR3 bases: TGTGCCAGCAGCTTAGGGTCAGAGACCCAGTACTTC.

With respect to this clone: This specimen includes other DNA sequences encoding the same CDR3. The CDR3 region is CSARSGNEQFF. The CDR3 nucleotides read TGCAGTGCTAGATCCGGCAATGAGCAGTTCTTC. This chain uses TRBV20-1 with TRBJ2-1, with D hard to call. CDR1 is DFQATT and CDR2 is SNEGSKA in the germline V gene (reference sequence). There are 11 residues in the CDR3. Trimming left V 2 bases short and J 6 bases short, with 5 bases between.

The chain couples TRBV6-5 to TRBJ2-7; 10 bases agree with TRBD1. J lost 6 bases, V lost 2 bases, and 7 bases had no gene match. The germline V gene has CDR1 MNHEY and CDR2 SVGAGI. The CDR3 consists of 15 residues. CDR3 protein: CASSYHGTGALEQYF. As DNA, the CDR3 is TGTGCCAGCAGTTACCATGGGACAGGGGCCCTCGAGCAGTACTTC.

The chain links TRBV29-1 to TRBJ2-3; D is unresolved. In germline, CDR1 is SQVTM, CDR2 ANQGSEA. Trimming shortened V by 5 bases and J by 2 bases, and 11 bases separated the two germline ends. This CDR3 comprises 13 residues. This CDR3 is CSVLGRYTDTQYF. The DNA for the CDR3 is TGCAGCGTTCTTGGGCGGTACACAGATACGCAGTATTTT.

The V gene is TRBV30, the J gene TRBJ1-6; no clear D gene. Between the trimmed V and J ends, which lost 2 bases and 0 bases, there was a span of 11 bases. This CDR3 region has 16 residues. Germline assignment: CDR1 GTSNPN and CDR2 SVGIG (reference sequence). CDR3 sequence reads: CAWSSGRSSYNSPLHF. For the CDR3, the DNA is TGTGCCTGGAGTTCAGGCCGGAGCTCCTATAATTCACCCCTCCACTTT.

A word on this clone: The sample contains more than one DNA sequence encoding this CDR3. The V call is TRBV6-5, the J call TRBJ2-7; 7 bases align to TRBD1. This CDR3 has 15 amino acids. Germline CDR1 and CDR2: MNHEY and SVGAGI. V shed 3 bases, J shed 2 bases, and the junction held 7 bases outside the gene matches. The chain's CDR3 is CASSYSRQGPYEQYF. In DNA form, the CDR3 reads TGTGCCAGCAGTTATTCCCGACAGGGCCCCTACGAGCAGTACTTC.

For this clone: The sample has other DNA sequences that encode this CDR3 too. This chain uses TRBV19 with TRBJ1-4; no reliable D call. This CDR3 has 13 amino acids. V was cut by 3 bases and J by 8 bases, with 10 bases left in between. Germline CDR1 and CDR2: LNHDA and SQIVND (reference sequence). In DNA form, the CDR3 reads TGTGCCAGTAGTATCTTCTCCGGGGAAAAACTGTTTTTT. Protein product: CASSIFSGEKLFF.

The chain is built from TRBV7-9 and TRBJ2-1, with TRBD2 identical over 10 bases. Germline loops: CDR1 SEHNR, CDR2 FQNEAQ (reference sequence). V shed 4 bases, J shed 2 bases, and the junction held 11 bases outside the gene matches. The CDR3 length is 18 residues. The CDR3 sequence: CASSSLSGRARAYNEQFF. As DNA, the CDR3 is TGTGCCAGCAGCTCTCTAAGCGGGAGGGCCAGGGCCTACAATGAGCAGTTCTTC.

A note on this clone: Germline and junction disagree at one end, which may indicate a read error. DNA of the CDR3: TGTGCCAGCAGTATCCCTAGCGGGAGGGCAAATAGGGATACGCAGTATTTT. Translating gives CASSIPSGRANRDTQYF. The chain is built from TRBV19 and TRBJ2-3; 12 bases line up with TRBD2. This CDR3 has 17 residues. Germline CDR1 LNHDA, CDR2 SQIVND (reference sequence).

The rearrangement joins TRBV6-5 to TRBJ2-1; D perhaps matches TRBD2 (6 bases). Germline V gene data show CDR1 as MNHEY and CDR2 as SVGAGI. CDR3 length: 15 residues. The ends were cut back, 6 bases at V and 0 bases at J, with 12 bases in the middle. The CDR3 sequence is CASSILGSSYNEQFF. CDR3 in DNA: TGTGCCAGCAGCATACTCGGGAGCTCCTACAATGAGCAGTTCTTC.

V usage is TRBV27 and J usage is TRBJ2-3; D may match TRBD1 or TRBD2 (5 bases each). CDR3 size: 13 residues. The V gene lost 5 bases and the J gene lost 8 bases, with 14 bases spanning the gap. CDR1 and CDR2 from the germline V gene are MNHEY and SMNVEV (reference sequence). CDR3 protein: CASSPDGTGTQYF. The CDR3, as DNA: TGTGCCAGCAGTCCCGACGGGACGGGTACGCAGTATTTT.

Concerning this clone itself: This same CDR3 is encoded by further DNA sequences in the sample. The chain has TRBV18 and TRBJ1-5; D is undetermined. With 2 bases removed from V and 7 bases from J, the gap between germline ends came to 15 bases. The CDR3 sequence is 15 residues long. The germline gives CDR1 KGHSH, CDR2 LQKENI. In DNA, the CDR3 is TGTGCCAGCTCACCATTGGGAGGTAGTAACCAGCCCCAGCATTTT. Translated: CASSPLGGSNQPQHF.

The rearrangement uses TRBV6-6 and TRBJ1-5, with D uncertain. Germline V CDR1 and CDR2: MNHNY, SVGAGI (reference sequence). V shed 6 bases and J shed 1 base, with 13 bases lying between them. This CDR3 is 15 amino acids long. Here the CDR3 reads CASRADGNSNQPQHF. In nucleotides, the CDR3 is TGTGCCAGCAGGGCGGACGGCAACAGCAATCAGCCCCAGCATTTT.

This chain connects TRBV4-3 to TRBJ2-5, with TRBD2 matching 8 bases. V trimming: 1 base; J trimming: 4 bases; junction bases outside the gene matches: 5. The CDR3 has 15 residues. Germline CDR1 reads LGHNA; CDR2 reads YSLEER. The CDR3 region is CASSQVSGGGETQYF. CDR3 sequence (DNA): TGCGCCAGCAGCCAAGTTTCGGGAGGGGGAGAGACCCAGTACTTC.

V is TRBV7-2 and J is TRBJ2-3; 10 bases agree with TRBD2. This CDR3 is 17 amino acids long. Germline CDR1 reads SGHTA; CDR2 reads FQGNSA. Trimming at V came to 5 bases and at J to 4 bases, leaving 12 bases not matched to a gene. CDR3 in DNA: TGTGCCAGCAGCCCCTGGAAGCGGGAGGGCTGGGCAGATACGCAGTATTTT. It codes for CASSPWKREGWADTQYF.

The gene calls are TRBV7-2 and TRBJ2-1; 9 bases are shared with TRBD1. V gave up 5 bases and J gave up 6 bases; unmatched junction bases: 20. This CDR3 has 19 residues. Germline CDR1 reads SGHTA; CDR2 reads FQGNSA. The CDR3 loop is CASSPRARQGVRSFNEQFF. CDR3 nucleotides: TGTGCCAGCAGCCCCCGAGCACGACAGGGGGTTAGGAGCTTCAATGAGCAGTTCTTC. Full variable domain (missing parts from reference TRBV7-2 and TRBJ2-1): GAGVSQSPSNKVTEKGKDVELRCDPISGHTALYWYRQSLGQGLEFLIYFQGNSAPDKSGLPSDRFSAERTGGSVSTLTIQRTQQEDSAVYLCASSPRARQGVRSFNEQFFGPGTRLTVL.

The rearrangement links TRBV20-1 to TRBJ2-3; D is ambiguous. Germline V gives CDR1 DFQATT, CDR2 SNEGSKA (reference sequence). V lost 3 bases, J lost 13 bases, and 14 bases lay in between. The CDR3 covers 11 residues. The CDR3 DNA is TGCAGTGCTAGGGTTGGTAGTTTGGAGTATTTT. This translates into CSARVGSLEYF.

This clone has only one observation. The rearrangement uses TRBV6-4 and TRBJ2-6; D gene unclear. The germline V gene has CDR1 MRHNA and CDR2 SNTAGT. Trimming took 0 bases from V and 0 from J, leaving 6 bases between them. This CDR3 is 16 amino acids long. This chain's CDR3 is CASSDSRFSGANVLTF. CDR3 DNA sequence: TGTGCCAGCAGTGACTCTCGGTTCTCTGGGGCCAACGTCCTGACTTTC.

The chain has TRBV10-3 and TRBJ2-1; 14 bases agree with TRBD2. The CDR3 runs to 16 residues. Looked up from germline, CDR1 is ENHRY and CDR2 is SYGVKD. V lost 2 bases to trimming and J lost 7 bases; unmatched junction nucleotides: 4. The CDR3 spells CAISEDRTSGRNEQFF. The CDR3 DNA reads as TGTGCCATCAGTGAGGACCGGACTAGCGGGAGGAATGAGCAGTTCTTC.

The V gene is TRBV7-2, the J gene TRBJ2-3, with TRBD2 matching over 13 bases. The CDR3 spans 17 residues. V gave up 2 bases and J gave up 2 bases; unmatched junction bases: 4. Germline CDR1 reads SGHTA; CDR2 reads FQGNSA. This CDR3 is CASSLRGTSGNTDTQYF. The CDR3, as DNA: TGTGCCAGCAGCTTACGCGGGACTAGCGGGAACACAGATACGCAGTATTTT. The complete variable domain, with remaining parts taken from reference TRBV7-2 and TRBJ2-3, reads GAGVSQSPSNKVTEKGKDVELRCDPISGHTALYWYRQSLGQGLEFLIYFQGNSAPDKSGLPSDRFSAERTGGSVSTLTIQRTQQEDSAVYLCASSLRGTSGNTDTQYFGPGTRLTVL.